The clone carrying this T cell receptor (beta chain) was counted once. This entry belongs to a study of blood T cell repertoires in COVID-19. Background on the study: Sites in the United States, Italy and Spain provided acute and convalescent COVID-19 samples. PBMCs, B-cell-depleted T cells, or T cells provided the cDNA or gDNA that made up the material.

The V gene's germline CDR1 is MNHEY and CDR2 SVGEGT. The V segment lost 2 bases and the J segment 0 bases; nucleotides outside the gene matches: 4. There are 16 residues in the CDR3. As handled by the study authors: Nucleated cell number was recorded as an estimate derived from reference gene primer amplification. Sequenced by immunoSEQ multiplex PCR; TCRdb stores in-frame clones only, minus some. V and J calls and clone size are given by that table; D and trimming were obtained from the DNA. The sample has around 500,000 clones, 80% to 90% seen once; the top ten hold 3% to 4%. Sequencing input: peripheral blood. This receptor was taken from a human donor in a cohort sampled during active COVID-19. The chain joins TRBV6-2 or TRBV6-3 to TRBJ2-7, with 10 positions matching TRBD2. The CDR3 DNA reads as TGTGCCAGCAGTTACCGAGGGACTAGCGACTCCTACGAGCAGTACTTC. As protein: CASSYRGTSDSYEQYF.